The present TCR beta chain was sequenced within a study of shared clonotypes between healthy human individuals. Comment on this clone: What it binds is not known.

Study observations and caveats: Few donors restricted represented genetic and exposure-history diversity.

The germline V and J ends were trimmed by 0 bases and 3 bases, with 9 bases remaining between them. From germline, CDR1 is SGDLS and CDR2 YYNGEE. The CDR3 runs to 15 residues. The table came from immunoSEQ multiplex PCR; TCRdb's copy has only in-frame clones and leaves some out. The sample lists about 1.5 million clones, around 98% occurring once. The sequencing input was naive CD4+ T cells sorted from blood. The subset is: CD45RA+ positively selected. The receptor was derived from a man aged 30 to 45 in good health. This sequence joins TRBV9 and TRBJ2-2; D is ambiguous. CDR3 loop: CASSVAHADTGELFF. DNA for the CDR3: TGTGCCAGCAGCGTAGCTCACGCGGACACCGGGGAGCTGTTTTTT.